This TCR beta chain was sequenced in a study of T cells after posttransplantation cyclophosphamide. General study findings and limits: TRB overlap between skin or GI tissue T cells and blood was limited. Recipient CMV seropositivity and CMV reactivation strongly tracked TRB clonality. Donor-recipient repertoire similarity was low at 1-2 months, rising over year one.

Regarding this clone: Its specificity is unknown.

Germline trimming cut 3 bases from V and 2 bases from J; bases unmatched to any gene: 4. This CDR3 region has 14 residues. Germline loops: CDR1 SGHTA, CDR2 FQGNSA. Control samples came 1 year after myeloablative marrow transplants with methotrexate plus calcineurin inhibitor. The assay was immunoSEQ multiplex PCR, and TCRdb's table has in-frame clones only and misses some. Of roughly 15,000 clones in the sample, roughly 80% were seen once. The sequences come from PBMCs, collected 430 to 450 days after allogeneic stem cell transplant with calcineurin inhibitor and methotrexate. This sequence joins TRBV7-2 and TRBJ2-7, with 7 bases matching TRBD2. The TCR sequence derives from a male patient aged 25 to 39 who received an allogeneic stem cell transplant from an unrelated donor, was CMV-positive, and had acute and chronic GVHD. Some of the T cells might come from the graft donor. CDR3: CASSFSGIPYEQYF. CDR3 sequence (DNA): TGTGCCAGCAGCTTCAGCGGGATACCCTACGAGCAGTACTTC. Using reference TRBV7-2 and TRBJ2-7 for the parts outside the CDR3, the full variable domain is GAGVSQSPSNKVTEKGKDVELRCDPISGHTALYWYRQSLGQGLEFLIYFQGNSAPDKSGLPSDRFSAERTGGSVSTLTIQRTQQEDSAVYLCASSFSGIPYEQYFGPGTRLTVT.